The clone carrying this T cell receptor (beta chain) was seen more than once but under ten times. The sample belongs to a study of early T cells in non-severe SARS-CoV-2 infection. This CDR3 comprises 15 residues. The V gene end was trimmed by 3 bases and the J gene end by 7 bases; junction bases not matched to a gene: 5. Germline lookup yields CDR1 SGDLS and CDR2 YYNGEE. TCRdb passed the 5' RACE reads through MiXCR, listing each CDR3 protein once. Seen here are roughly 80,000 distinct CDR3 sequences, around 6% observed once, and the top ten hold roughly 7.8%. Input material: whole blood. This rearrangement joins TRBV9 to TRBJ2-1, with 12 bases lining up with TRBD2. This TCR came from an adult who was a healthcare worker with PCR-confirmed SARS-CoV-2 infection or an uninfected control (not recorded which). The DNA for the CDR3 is TGTGCCAGCAGCGGGACTAGCGGGAATAGGAATGAGCAGTTCTTC. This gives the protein CASSGTSGNRNEQFF.